This T cell receptor beta chain was identified in a study of CXCR3-negative and CXCR3-positive naive CD8 T cells. Findings and limits, study-wide: Fresh PBMCs were used in most assays, and CXCR3 expression partially decreased after cryopreservation. More hydrophobic TRB CDR3s were found in CXCR3-positive naive cells than in CXCR3-negative naive cells.

CD45RO-CCR7+CD27+CD95- was the phenotype of naive CD8+ T cells. The length of the CDR3 is 16 residues. CDR1 is SQVTM, CDR2 ANQGSEA, per germline. To note about this clonotype: Its target is unknown.

UMI-labeled TRB cDNA libraries were prepared by 5' RACE. TCRdb re-called the 5' RACE reads; every CDR3 protein appears as one record, without DNA. Seen in this sample are 130,000 to 150,000 distinct CDR3 sequences; the ten most common clones hold about 0.27%. The receptor was isolated from a human donor in good health. Some clones in this sample may be carry-over from other donors' samples. V usage is TRBV29-1 and J usage is TRBJ2-7; TCRdb outputs TRBD1, but without DNA this stays unchecked. The specimen was naive CXCR3+ CD8+ T cells from blood. Subset reported: CD45RO-CCR7+CD27+CD95- naive CD8+ T cells expressing CXCR3 (TNR3+). The CDR3 loop is CSVEGTGKSSSYEQYF.